This T cell receptor (beta chain) was recorded in a study of human T cells and chemical hapten exposure. Study overall: Diagnoses of alopecia areata, totalis or universalis occurred in mostly female patients.

From the RACE reads, TCRdb called clonotypes with MiXCR, one entry per CDR3 protein. This table has 95,000 to 150,000 distinct CDR3 sequences, roughly 13% appearing once. This clonotype was picked up many times. Its cognate antigen is unknown. Documented time point: patch test 1, 2 weeks after DPC sensitization. Treatment defined: therapeutic diphenylcyclopropenone sensitization with weekly scalp DPC. Researchers extracted total RNA from unfractionated whole blood. Study outcomes and limitations: Among expanded TCRs, significantly more large CDR3 similarity clusters formed than among controls.

The receptor comes from a man between 18 and 29 years old with alopecia areata. Some clones in this sample may be carry-over from other donors' samples. The sequencing used whole blood, collected in connection with sensitization to the hapten diphenylcyclopropenone (DPC).

The CDR3 sequence is CASSPRSGTQYF. CDR3 coding DNA: TGTGCCAGCAGCCCGCGATCTGGTACGCAGTATTTT. J is TRBJ2-3 and V is TRBV7-2; D is unresolved. CDR3 size: 12 residues. The V end lost 5 bases, the J end lost 8 bases, and 11 bases lay between the germline ends. CDR1 and CDR2 (germline): SGHTA, FQGNSA.